A single sample gave rise to the 10 T cell receptor beta chains below, sequenced in a study of blood T cell repertoires in COVID-19. Sequenced by immunoSEQ multiplex PCR; TCRdb stores in-frame clones only, minus some. The sample yields roughly 100,000 clones, approximately 80% seen once. The material sequenced was peripheral blood. These receptor sequences come from a man aged 60 to 75 with acute or convalescent COVID-19.

This chain joins TRBV7-2 and TRBJ2-2; 9 positions match TRBD2. From germline, CDR1 is SGHTA and CDR2 FQGNSA. The CDR3 is 15 residues long. With V trimmed by 4 bases and J by 2 bases, 2 bases remained unmatched. The CDR3 sequence is CASSSSGVNTGELFF. In DNA form, the CDR3 reads TGTGCCAGCAGCTCTAGCGGGGTAAACACCGGGGAGCTGTTTTTT.

V and J are TRBV5-5 and TRBJ1-4; 7 bases are shared with TRBD1. The length of the CDR3 is 20 residues. V lost 0 bases to trimming and J lost 0 bases; unmatched junction nucleotides: 14. Germline CDR1 reads SGHKS; CDR2 reads YYEKEE (reference sequence). CDR3 sequence (DNA): TGTGCCAGCAGCTTGGCCCCGGGACAGTTATCCTATGCAACTAATGAAAAACTGTTTTTT. It encodes CASSLAPGQLSYATNEKLFF.

The V call is TRBV19, the J call TRBJ1-6, with TRBD1 matching over 9 bases. The CDR3 is made up of 17 amino acids. Germline V lookup: CDR1 LNHDA, CDR2 SQIVND (reference sequence). J gave up 9 bases and V 5 bases, and 14 bases lay outside the gene matches. The CDR3 loop reads CASSPRSGGQGGSPLHF. CDR3 sequence (DNA): TGTGCCAGTAGTCCCAGATCCGGGGGACAGGGTGGTTCACCCCTCCACTTT.

This clone appeared a single time. The V call is TRBV10-3, the J call TRBJ2-5, with 9 bases matching TRBD2. Germline CDR1 is ENHRY and CDR2 is SYGVKD. With 2 bases clipped from V and 5 bases from J, the junction kept 6 bases outside the gene matches. CDR3 size: 15 residues. CDR3: CAISEPGLAHETQYF. The CDR3 nucleotides are TGTGCCATCAGTGAGCCGGGACTAGCCCACGAGACCCAGTACTTC.

The table lists this clone with a few counts. The V and J genes are TRBV5-1 and TRBJ2-2; D is possibly TRBD1 (5 bases). Germline V gene sequence: CDR1 SGHRS, CDR2 YFSETQ. CDR3 length equals 15 residues. V was cut by 1 base and J by 3 bases, with 10 bases left in between. The CDR3 DNA reads TGCGCCAGCAGCTTGCATGGGGCCGACACCGGGGAGCTGTTTTTT. It yields the protein CASSLHGADTGELFF. The entire variable domain, with the rest obtained from reference TRBV5-1 and TRBJ2-2, is as follows: KAGVTQTPRYLIKTRGQQVTLSCSPISGHRSVSWYQQTPGQGLQFLFEYFSETQRNKGNFPGRFSGRQFSNSRSEMNVSTLELGDSALYLCASSLHGADTGELFFGEGSRLTVL.

J is TRBJ1-5 and V is TRBV27; weak D call: TRBD1 (5 bases). Trimming left V 1 base short and J 7 bases short, with 17 bases between. This CDR3 is 16 amino acids long. The germline gives CDR1 MNHEY, CDR2 SMNVEV (reference sequence). CDR3 loop: CASSLYGAGKNQPQHF. CDR3 coding DNA: TGTGCCAGCAGTTTATACGGTGCAGGGAAGAACCAGCCCCAGCATTTT.

V usage is TRBV5-1 and J usage is TRBJ2-1, with TRBD1 matching 8 bases. There are 18 residues in the CDR3. Losses at the gene ends were 0 bases for V and 10 bases for J; bases not matched to a gene: 18. Germline lookup yields CDR1 SGHRS and CDR2 YFSETQ. The CDR3 DNA reads TGCGCCAGCAGCTTGGGCGGACAGGGTCTGGGTCGGGACGGGGAGCAGTTCTTC. Translated: CASSLGGQGLGRDGEQFF.

The V and J genes are TRBV5-1 and TRBJ2-1, with D possibly TRBD2 on 7 matching bases. V was trimmed by 0 bases and J by 5 bases, leaving 12 bases between them. The length of the CDR3 is 15 residues. CDR1 is SGHRS, CDR2 YFSETQ, per germline. CDR3 coding DNA: TGCGCCAGCAGCTTGGGTCTAGGGGGGGACAATGAGCAGTTCTTC. This sequence encodes CASSLGLGGDNEQFF.

This sequence joins TRBV2 and TRBJ2-3; D possibly corresponds to TRBD1 (6 bases). CDR1 and CDR2 from the germline V gene are SNHLY and FYNNEI. This CDR3 is 14 amino acids long. V lost 8 bases and J 4 bases, leaving 16 bases between the germline ends. The CDR3 protein is CASGDRSKPDTQYF. The DNA of the CDR3 is TGTGCCAGCGGAGACAGGTCCAAACCAGATACGCAGTATTTT.

The V call is TRBV28, the J call TRBJ1-1; 8 nucleotides agree with TRBD1. Unmatched junction bases numbered 8, after V lost 7 bases and J lost 1 base. Germline V lookup: CDR1 MDHEN, CDR2 SYDVKM. This CDR3 is 15 amino acids long. CDR3 nucleotides: TGTGCCAGCATCCCTAGGACAGGGTCGAACACTGAAGCTTTCTTT. It yields the protein CASIPRTGSNTEAFF.